The 19 T cell receptor beta chains below all came from one sample that was sequenced in a study of blood T cells in healthy people across ages. Sample-barcoded 5' priming and a J-beta primer mix drove a second PCR of roughly 6 to 12 cycles. From the 5' RACE reads, TCRdb called clonotypes with MiXCR, one entry per CDR3 protein. Of some 1.6 million distinct CDR3 sequences listed, almost 35% are singletons. Sequenced input: blood. These receptors were collected from a woman aged 25 to 39 in good health.

The V call is TRBV4-1, the J call TRBJ2-3; 10 nucleotides agree with TRBD2. The trim removed 5 bases at V and 6 bases at J, leaving 11 bases unmatched. The germline gives CDR1 MGHRA, CDR2 YSYEKL. The CDR3 loop spans 16 amino acids. This CDR3 is CASSFSGRPSEDTQYF. For the CDR3, the DNA is TGCGCCAGCAGCTTTAGCGGGAGGCCGTCTGAGGATACGCAGTATTTT.

The rearrangement uses TRBV2 and TRBJ1-5; weak D call: TRBD1 (5 bases). Looked up from germline, CDR1 is SNHLY and CDR2 is FYNNEI. Trimming stripped 8 bases from V and 0 bases from J, with 8 bases between. The CDR3 is 13 amino acids. The CDR3 region is CASRDRSNQPQHF. DNA of the CDR3: TGTGCCAGCCGGGACCGTAGCAATCAGCCCCAGCATTTT. The variable domain in full, with the rest retrieved from reference TRBV2 and TRBJ1-5, is EPEVTQTPSHQVTQMGQEVILRCVPISNHLYFYWYRQILGQKVEFLVSFYNNEISEKSEIFDDQFSVERPDGSNFTLKIRSTKLEDSAMYFCASRDRSNQPQHFGDGTRLSIL.

The V and J genes are TRBV29-1 and TRBJ2-1; maybe TRBD2 (6 bases). The CDR3 extends over 11 amino acids. V lost 7 bases, J lost 8 bases, and 12 bases lay in between. Germline V lookup: CDR1 SQVTM, CDR2 ANQGSEA. In DNA, the CDR3 is TGCAGCGGGAGACTAGGTGATGAGCAGTTCTTC. As protein: CSGRLGDEQFF.

Remarks on this clonotype: This may arise from a read error, as a much more abundant clone is one base away. This chain links TRBV12-3 or TRBV12-4 with TRBJ2-7; the D gene could be TRBD1 or TRBD2 (5 bases each). Between the trimmed V and J ends, which lost 4 bases and 3 bases, there was a span of 10 bases. The CDR3 is 13 amino acids. CDR3 nucleotides: TGTGCCAGCAGTTCGACAGCGGTCTACGAGCAGTACTTC. As protein: CASSSTAVYEQYF.

The chain joins TRBV20-1 to TRBJ1-5; 7 nucleotides agree with TRBD1. CDR3 length: 14 amino acids. V shed 3 bases and J 4 bases; nucleotides not matched to a gene: 6. CDR1 is DFQATT and CDR2 is SNEGSKA in the germline V gene (reference sequence). The DNA of the CDR3 is TGCAGTGCTAGGGGGACAGACATTAATCAGCCCCAGCATTTT. Translation gives CSARGTDINQPQHF.

The chain combines TRBV10-2 with TRBJ2-5; D not certain. This CDR3 region has 12 residues. The ends were cut back, 5 bases at V and 6 bases at J, with 10 bases in the middle. Germline V gives CDR1 WSHSY, CDR2 SAAADI. This CDR3 is CASSPTAQTQYF. The CDR3 region has the DNA TGCGCCAGCAGTCCGACTGCTCAGACCCAGTACTTC.

A single count supports this clonotype. The junction departs from the called germline gene at one end, perhaps through a read error. The rearrangement links TRBV6-6 to TRBJ2-7; 7 nucleotides agree with TRBD2. The CDR3 has 17 amino acids. Germline CDR1 reads MNHNY; CDR2 reads SVGAGI (reference sequence). Written as DNA, the CDR3 is TGTGCCAGCAGTTACCGCGGATGGGGGACTAACTCCTACGGGCAGTACTTC. It is translated as CASSYRGWGTNSYGQYF.

This clonotype was observed a handful of times. The rearrangement joins TRBV10-2 to TRBJ2-1, with 16 positions matching TRBD2. V lost 8 bases and J lost 9; bases outside the gene matches: 7. From germline, CDR1 is WSHSY and CDR2 SAAADI. The CDR3 covers 15 residues. The CDR3 spells CASAAGLAGGTEQFF. As DNA, the CDR3 is TGCGCCAGCGCCGCGGGACTAGCGGGGGGGACTGAGCAGTTCTTC.

There are many counts of this clonotype. The V gene is TRBV7-3, the J gene TRBJ2-3; D is perhaps TRBD2 (5 bases). V was clipped by 2 bases and J by 2 bases, with 11 bases between them. The CDR3 length is 15 residues. From germline, CDR1 is SGHTA and CDR2 FQGTGA. CDR3 sequence (DNA): TGTGCCAGCAGCTTACGGGAAGCGCTCACAGATACGCAGTATTTT. Translation: CASSLREALTDTQYF. Looking up the rest from reference TRBV7-3 and TRBJ2-3 gives the full variable domain: GAGVSQTPSNKVTEKGKYVELRCDPISGHTALYWYRQSLGQGPEFLIYFQGTGAADDSGLPNDRFFAVRPEGSVSTLKIQRTERGDSAVYLCASSLREALTDTQYFGPGTRLTVL.

The gene calls are TRBV6-5 and TRBJ2-7, with D possibly matching TRBD1 (5 bases). V was shortened by 5 bases and J by 2 bases, with 16 bases between the two germline ends. CDR1 MNHEY and CDR2 SVGAGI come from the germline V gene. The CDR3 length is 15 residues. CDR3 DNA: TGTGCCAGCAGTCGGGCGGCTGACAGAACCTACGAGCAGTACTTC. Its translation: CASSRAADRTYEQYF.

This clonotype was seen a few times. The chain employs TRBV20-1 and TRBJ1-4; no clear D. The CDR3 covers 16 residues. Germline values: CDR1 DFQATT, CDR2 SNEGSKA (reference sequence). V gave up 2 bases and J gave up 4 bases, with 17 bases separating them. The CDR3 bases are TGCAGTGCTAGAAGGGTGGGCACCCTCGGTAATGAAAAACTGTTTTTT. Encoded protein: CSARRVGTLGNEKLFF.

On this clonotype: An end of the junction does not agree with germline; a read error may underlie this. The chain is built from TRBV2 and TRBJ2-1; D may be TRBD1 (5 bases). Germline lookup yields CDR1 SNHLY and CDR2 FYNNEI. The CDR3 runs 13 residues. CDR3 region: CASREGEKGEQFF. CDR3 in DNA: TGTGCCAGCAGGGAAGGGGAAAAGGGTGAGCAGTTCTTC.

The gene calls are TRBV5-6 and TRBJ2-1, with D tentatively TRBD2 (6 bases). Germline values: CDR1 SGHDT, CDR2 YYEEEE. V lost 4 bases and J 6 bases, leaving 14 bases between the germline ends. This CDR3 spans 14 amino acids. Here the CDR3 reads CASSIPGEFNEQFF. The CDR3 DNA sequence: TGTGCCAGCAGCATTCCGGGGGAATTCAATGAGCAGTTCTTC.

The rearrangement uses TRBV9 and TRBJ2-7; 12 positions agree with TRBD1. V lost 0 bases, J lost 6 bases, and 4 bases stayed unmatched. Germline V gene sequence: CDR1 SGDLS, CDR2 YYNGEE. The CDR3 is 15 amino acids. The CDR3 sequence is CASSVEGTGGSEQYF. The CDR3, as DNA: TGTGCCAGCAGCGTAGAAGGGACAGGGGGCAGCGAGCAGTACTTC.

V usage is TRBV29-1 and J usage is TRBJ2-5; 8 positions agree with TRBD2. The end of the DNA aligns better with TRBJ2-1, so the J call may be wrong. CDR1 is SQVTM and CDR2 is ANQGSEA in the germline V gene. The CDR3 loop spans 15 amino acids. DNA of the CDR3: TGCAGCGTTGCCGGTCTGAGAGCGGGGGTAGAGACCCAGTTCTTC. This encodes CSVAGLRAGVETQFF.

The V gene is TRBV11-2, the J gene TRBJ1-2; maybe TRBD1 (5 bases). The CDR3 consists of 15 residues. Germline V gives CDR1 SGHAT, CDR2 FQNNGV. V dropped 1 base and J dropped 2 bases, with 11 bases sitting between them. The CDR3 reads CASSLAPRENYGYTF. DNA for the CDR3: TGTGCCAGCAGCTTAGCCCCCAGGGAGAACTATGGCTACACCTTC.

This clonotype appeared many times. The rearrangement links TRBV5-1 to TRBJ2-7, with D hard to call. The V gene's germline CDR1 is SGHRS and CDR2 YFSETQ. V lost 3 bases and J 2 bases, leaving 15 bases between the germline ends. The CDR3 spans 15 residues. The CDR3 loop reads CASSSGLPPAYEQYF. CDR3 sequence (DNA): TGCGCCAGCAGCTCGGGTCTCCCGCCGGCCTACGAGCAGTACTTC.

The chain has TRBV7-2 and TRBJ2-1, with D perhaps matching TRBD1 (7 bases). Deletions cut 5 bases from V and 12 bases from J, with 14 bases between. Germline CDR1 and CDR2: SGHTA and FQGNSA. This CDR3 has 12 residues. CDR3 protein: CASSPDREVQFF. CDR3 nucleotides: TGTGCCAGCAGCCCCGACAGGGAGGTGCAGTTCTTC.

This chain connects TRBV5-1 to TRBJ2-7; 7 nucleotides agree with TRBD2. V shed 6 bases and J 3 bases; nucleotides not matched to a gene: 18. This CDR3 comprises 17 residues. Germline values: CDR1 SGHRS, CDR2 YFSETQ. The CDR3 loop is CASNHDARGEAYYEQYF. Here the CDR3 DNA reads TGCGCCAGCAACCACGATGCCCGGGGGGAGGCCTACTACGAGCAGTACTTC.